This is a list of T cell receptor beta chains from one sample in a study of T cell responses to AZD1222 COVID-19 vaccine. Method: immunoSEQ multiplex PCR; TCRdb's copy keeps in-frame clones and lacks some. The sample contains some 140,000 clones, around 89% of which appear only once. The sample in question was peripheral blood, obtained on day 0 of AZD1222 vaccination. Source of these receptors: an adult in good health. The CDR3 runs from the conserved cysteine through the conserved F or W. The D gene is left open where the match is weak. Only part of the rows carry a size: once, few, many, or a class if the clone is expanded.

V gene	D gene	clone size	J gene	CDR3 protein	CDR3 DNA
TRBV6-5	TRBD1	few	TRBJ2-7	CASSWTGQGEQYF	TGTGCCAGCAGTTGGACAGGGCAGGGCGAGCAGTACTTC
TRBV4-1	NA	NA	TRBJ1-3	CASSQEEGFGNTIYF	TGCGCCAGCAGCCAAGAGGAGGGATTTGGAAACACCATATATTTT
TRBV12-3/TRBV12-4	NA	once	TRBJ1-4	CASSLYSEEKLFF	TGTGCCAGCAGTTTGTACAGTGAAGAAAAACTGTTTTTT
TRBV19	TRBD1	NA	TRBJ2-7	CASSVAGTGVYEQYF	TGTGCCAGTAGTGTAGCCGGGACAGGAGTCTACGAGCAGTACTTC
TRBV19	NA	few	TRBJ2-7	CASSLGAFYEQYF	TGTGCCAGTAGTCTGGGGGCTTTCTACGAGCAGTACTTC
TRBV5-1	NA	few	TRBJ2-3	CASSLAAGSTDTQYF	TGCGCCAGCAGCTTGGCAGCAGGGAGCACAGATACGCAGTATTTT
TRBV9	NA	NA	TRBJ2-2	CASSDKRVNTGELFF	TGTGCCAGCAGTGACAAGCGAGTTAACACCGGGGAGCTGTTTTTT
TRBV7-2	NA	NA	TRBJ2-6	CASSVRTGANVLTF	TGTGCCAGCAGCGTCAGGACTGGGGCCAACGTCCTGACTTTC
TRBV6-5	TRBD1	NA	TRBJ1-1	CASTSSGGTAEAFF	TGTGCCAGCACCTCGTCAGGGGGAACGGCTGAAGCTTTCTTT
TRBV13	NA	NA	TRBJ1-6	CASSLGSSYNSPLHF	TGTGCCAGCAGCTTAGGGAGCTCCTATAATTCACCCCTCCACTTT
TRBV5-1	NA	NA	TRBJ1-2	CASSSGTGNYGYTF	TGCGCCAGCAGCAGCGGTACAGGGAACTATGGCTACACCTTC
TRBV19	NA	NA	TRBJ1-4	CASSTAWEMLNEKLFF	TGTGCCAGTAGTACCGCTTGGGAGATGTTGAATGAAAAACTGTTTTTT
TRBV4-1	TRBD1	NA	TRBJ1-1	CASSPLTGSRTEAFF	TGCGCCAGCAGCCCTCTGACAGGGAGTCGCACTGAAGCTTTCTTT
TRBV7-2	TRBD1	NA	TRBJ2-4	CASSTFGTARGIQYF	TGTGCCAGCAGCACCTTCGGGACAGCCAGGGGCATTCAGTACTTC
TRBV7-3	NA	NA	TRBJ2-3	CASSLGGPIDTQYF	TGTGCCAGCAGCTTGGGGGGCCCGATCGATACGCAGTATTTT